This TCR beta chain comes out of a study of cytomegalovirus exposure and HLA in healthy donors. Overall study: Earlier results showed roughly 120 million unique TCR beta sequences derived from roughly 200 million T cells. HLA-typed donors contributed approximately 86 million unique TCRs, which were held in an early data release. Findings of the study overall: A likely sequencing artifact accounted for one observed cluster of highly shared sequence variants.

The PCR made use of 60 Vbeta and 13 Jbeta primers. The method was immunoSEQ multiplex PCR; TCRdb's version includes in-frame clones alone and lacks a portion of them. The data hold over 65,000 clones, with approximately 81% observed a single time. CDR3 length: 16 amino acids. Germline V gene lookup returns CDR1 MDHEN and CDR2 SYDVKM. V was pared by 6 bases and J by 3 bases, with 20 bases between. As to this clone: Its antigen is unknown.

The clonotype originates from a woman aged 25 to 39 in good health and CMV-seronegative. The sequenced material came from PBMCs. The genes are TRBV28 and TRBJ2-5, with a weak D call TRBD2 (6 bases). CDR3 protein: CASSSGLRPPEETQYF. The CDR3 DNA follows: TGTGCCAGCAGCTCGGGACTCCGCCCCCCCGAAGAGACCCAGTACTTC.